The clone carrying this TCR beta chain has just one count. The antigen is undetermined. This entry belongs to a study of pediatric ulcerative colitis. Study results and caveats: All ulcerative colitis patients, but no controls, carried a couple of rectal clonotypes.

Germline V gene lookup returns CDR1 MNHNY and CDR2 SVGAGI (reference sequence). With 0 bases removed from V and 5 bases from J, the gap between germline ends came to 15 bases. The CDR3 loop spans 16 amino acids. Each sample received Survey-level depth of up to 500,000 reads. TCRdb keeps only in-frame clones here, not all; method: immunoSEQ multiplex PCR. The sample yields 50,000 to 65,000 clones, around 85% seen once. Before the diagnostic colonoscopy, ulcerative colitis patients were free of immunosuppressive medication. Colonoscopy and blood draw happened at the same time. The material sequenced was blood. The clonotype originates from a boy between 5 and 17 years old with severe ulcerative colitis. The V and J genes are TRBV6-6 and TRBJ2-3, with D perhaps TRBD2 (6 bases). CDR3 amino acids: CASSYSRTTSEDTQYF. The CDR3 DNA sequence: TGTGCCAGCAGTTACTCCCGGACTACCTCCGAAGATACGCAGTATTTT.